Listed below are T cell receptor beta chains from one sample, sequenced in a study of cytomegalovirus exposure and HLA in healthy donors. Sequenced by immunoSEQ multiplex PCR; TCRdb stores in-frame clones only, minus some. The top ten hold over 3.5% of the sample, which has about 100,000 clones, 76% seen once. Input material: PBMCs. The receptors were sampled from a man aged 35 to 55 in good health and CMV-seronegative. The CDR3 runs from the conserved cysteine through the conserved F or W. The order of the fields is clone size, J gene, D gene, V gene, CDR3 DNA, CDR3 protein. A D gene is named only where the DNA matches it firmly. Clone size is not always given. Where it is, it says once, few, many or a class for expanded clones.

>.|TRBJ1-1|TRBD1|TRBV18
TGTGCCAGCTCACCCGCACAGGGGATGTACACTGAAGCTTTCTTT
CASSPAQGMYTEAFF
>few|TRBJ1-5|TRBD1|TRBV27
TGTGCCAGCACTCCCGGGACAGGGGTTGAGCCCCAGCATTTT
CASTPGTGVEPQHF
>.|TRBJ2-2|TRBD2|TRBV30
TGTGCCAGCGGGATTCTCACCGGGGAGCTGTTTTTT
CASGILTGELFF
>.|TRBJ2-1|TRBD2|TRBV4-2
TGTGCCAGCAGCCACCGTAGCGGGGGGGCGGTCAATGAGCAGTTCTTC
CASSHRSGGAVNEQFF
>.|TRBJ1-5|TRBD1|TRBV19
TGTGCCAGTAGTGAGGGGGCGCTTTGGAATCAGCCCCAGCATTTT
CASSEGALWNQPQHF
>.|TRBJ1-3|.|TRBV30
TGTGCCTGGAGTGTACAGGGCAACACCATATATTTT
CAWSVQGNTIYF
>.|TRBJ2-3|.|TRBV10-3
TGTGCCATCAGTGACAGCCGGGACACAGATACGCAGTATTTT
CAISDSRDTDTQYF
>.|TRBJ1-6|.|TRBV7-3
TGTGCCAGCAGCTTACAGGGTCAGGGGCCGACACCCCTCCACTTT
CASSLQGQGPTPLHF
>.|TRBJ2-2|.|TRBV9
TGTGCCAGCAGCGTAGAGACGGGCGGGGAGCTGTTTTTT
CASSVETGGELFF
>.|TRBJ2-5|.|TRBV5-4
TGTGCCAGCAAGGAGTCGCAGAGCGAGACCCAGTACTTC
CASKESQSETQYF
>.|TRBJ2-3|.|TRBV28
TGTGCCAGCATCACAGGGGGGGAAGTAGCCGGACTGTTGGACACAGATACGCAGTATTTT
CASITGGEVAGLLDTDTQYF
>.|TRBJ2-5|TRBD1|TRBV6-6
TGTGCCAGCAGTCAGCGACAGGGACAAGAGACCCAGTACTTC
CASSQRQGQETQYF
>.|TRBJ1-1|.|TRBV28
TGTGCCAGCACCTTAGCCCAGGGGCACACTGAAGCTTTCTTT
CASTLAQGHTEAFF
>.|TRBJ2-2|.|TRBV2
TGTGCCAGCTACGGCGGGACCGGGGAGCTGTTTTTT
CASYGGTGELFF
>.|TRBJ1-5|.|TRBV5-4
TGTGCCAGCAGCCCGAACAGAGGGAGTAACCAGCCCCAGCATTTT
CASSPNRGSNQPQHF
>.|TRBJ1-6|TRBD1|TRBV7-3
TGTGCCAGCAGCGCCAGGGGGAGTGGGTCACCCCTCCACTTT
CASSARGSGSPLHF
>.|TRBJ2-7|.|TRBV7-2
TGTGCCAGCAGCTTAGGAAGGGGGTACGAGCAGTACTTC
CASSLGRGYEQYF
>.|TRBJ1-2|.|TRBV7-2
TGTGCCAGCAGCCAGCGGAAGGGAAACTATGGCTACACCTTC
CASSQRKGNYGYTF
>.|TRBJ1-4|.|TRBV15
TGTGCCACCAGCGAAGCTAGACGGGATATTGAAAAACTGTTTTTT
CATSEARRDIEKLFF
>once|TRBJ2-1|.|TRBV10-3
TGTGCCATCAGTCCCGACAGGTCCCTGTACAATGAGCAGTTCTTC
CAISPDRSLYNEQFF
>.|TRBJ2-2|.|TRBV4-1
TGCGCCAGCAGCCAAGATTTTAGGTTGTCGGAGGCGAACACCGGGGAGCTGTTTTTT
CASSQDFRLSEANTGELFF
>.|TRBJ2-5|TRBD1|TRBV5-4
TGTGCCAGCAGCTTGGGAGGGACAGCCATAGTCGGGACCCAGTACTTC
CASSLGGTAIVGTQYF
>.|TRBJ1-4|TRBD1|TRBV5-4
TGTGCCAGCAGCTTTGACAGGGGAGATTATTTGTTTTTT
CASSFDRGDYLFF
>.|TRBJ1-4|.|TRBV15
TGTGCCACCAGCAGAGATCTGACAGATATAAATGAAAAACTGTTTTTT
CATSRDLTDINEKLFF
>.|TRBJ1-3|TRBD1|TRBV4-1
TGCGCCAGCAGCGTACGTACCGGACAGGGCCGCTCTGGAAACACCATATATTTT
CASSVRTGQGRSGNTIYF
>.|TRBJ1-1|.|TRBV30
TGTGCCTGGGGAGACCGCCGGAAGGGGGAGAACACTGAAGCTTTCTTT
CAWGDRRKGENTEAFF
>.|TRBJ2-7|TRBD1|TRBV5-1
TGCGCCAGCAGCTTGAGGCAGGGGGCCTACGAGCAGTACTTC
CASSLRQGAYEQYF
>.|TRBJ1-4|.|TRBV5-1
TGCGCCAGCAGCCCGAACATCCTACAGGGAACTAATGAAAAACTGTTTTTT
CASSPNILQGTNEKLFF
>.|TRBJ2-1|.|TRBV7-9
TGTGCCAGCATCAACAGGGTAAATGAGCAGTTCTTC
CASINRVNEQFF
>once|TRBJ2-2|TRBD1|TRBV9
TGTGCCAGCAGCGTTAGACAGGGAATAGACACCGGGGAGCTGTTTTTT
CASSVRQGIDTGELFF
>.|TRBJ2-1|TRBD2|TRBV5-1
TGCGCCAGCAGATTAGCGGGGGGGCCCAATGAGCAGTTCTTC
CASRLAGGPNEQFF
>.|TRBJ1-3|.|TRBV7-7
TGTGCTAGCAGCCCAGGGGTCTCTGGAAACACCATATATTTT
CASSPGVSGNTIYF
>.|TRBJ2-1|.|TRBV14
TGTGCCAGCAGCCAAGATGAAAGAGGCGGCGGTGAGCAGTTCTTC
CASSQDERGGGEQFF
>.|TRBJ1-2|TRBD1|TRBV19
TGTGCCAGTAGTTTTCGGGACAGGGATAACTATGGCTACACCTTC
CASSFRDRDNYGYTF
>.|TRBJ2-7|.|TRBV5-1
TGCGCCAGCAGTCGGGCGGGGAGCCTCTACGAGCAGTACTTC
CASSRAGSLYEQYF
>once|TRBJ2-4|.|TRBV14
TGTGCCAGCAGCCAACCAGGGTACGGAAACATTCAGTACTTC
CASSQPGYGNIQYF
>.|TRBJ2-7|.|TRBV6-5
TGTGCCAGCAGTTCCAGGGACTCACAGACTTTTGGCGAGCAGTACTTC
CASSSRDSQTFGEQYF
>.|TRBJ2-3|TRBD2|TRBV11-3
TGTGCCAGCAGCCATAGCGGGGGGGCCCCAGATACGCAGTATTTT
CASSHSGGAPDTQYF
>.|TRBJ2-6|TRBD2|TRBV5-1
TGCGCCAGCAGCTGGGGGGGGGTTGGTGCCAACGTCCTGACTTTC
CASSWGGVGANVLTF
>.|TRBJ1-6|.|TRBV2
TGTGCCAGCAGTGGGCAGGCACCTTCACCCCTCCACTTT
CASSGQAPSPLHF
>.|TRBJ1-2|.|TRBV5-1
TGCGCCAGCAGCTTGGGGGACACTGGCTACACCTTC
CASSLGDTGYTF
>.|TRBJ1-1|.|TRBV6-5
TGTGCCAGCAGCCCGGGGGGATTCAGCACTGAAGCTTTCTTT
CASSPGGFSTEAFF
>few|TRBJ2-5|TRBD2|TRBV4-3
TGCGCCAGCAGCCGTCGGACTAGCGGGGGGTTAGATCAAGAGACCCAGTACTTC
CASSRRTSGGLDQETQYF
>.|TRBJ1-1|.|TRBV28
TGTGCCAGCAGTTTAAGAGGGGGCACTGAAGCTTTCTTT
CASSLRGGTEAFF
>.|TRBJ1-1|.|TRBV21-1
TGTGCCAGCAGCAACGAGGTGGGCACTGAAGCTTTCTTT
CASSNEVGTEAFF
>.|TRBJ2-7|TRBD2|TRBV4-1
TGCGCCAGCAGCCTTGGACTAGCGGCTTACGAGCAGTACTTC
CASSLGLAAYEQYF
>.|TRBJ1-4|.|TRBV6-6
TGTGCCAGCAGTTTGGGCCCGTTTACAACTAATGAAAAACTGTTTTTT
CASSLGPFTTNEKLFF
>.|TRBJ2-3|TRBD2|TRBV7-3
TGTGCCAGCAGCTTAATGGCGGGGGGACAACATGATACGCAGTATTTT
CASSLMAGGQHDTQYF
>few|TRBJ1-5|TRBD1|TRBV28
TGTGCCAGCAGTCTGCTTGGGACAGGGGGAAGGGCCCAGCATTTT
CASSLLGTGGRAQHF
>.|TRBJ1-2|.|TRBV7-2
TGTGCCAGCAGCTTAGCGCCTACGGGGTTGTTGAATGGCTACACCTTC
CASSLAPTGLLNGYTF
>.|TRBJ2-5|TRBD1|TRBV7-2
TGTGCCAGCAGCCCGGGACAGAATTATGAGACCCAGTACTTC
CASSPGQNYETQYF
>.|TRBJ2-3|TRBD2|TRBV6-5
TGTGCCAGCAGCCCCAAAGCGGGGTCAGATACGCAGTATTTT
CASSPKAGSDTQYF
>once|TRBJ1-1|.|TRBV7-9
TGTTCCAGCAGCTTTATGAACACTGAAGCTTTCTTT
CSSSFMNTEAFF
>.|TRBJ1-1|.|TRBV2
TGTGCCAGCAGTGGCTGGCAGGAGAACACTGAAGCTTTCTTT
CASSGWQENTEAFF
>once|TRBJ1-3|TRBD1|TRBV6-6
TGTGCCAGCAGGATGGACAGGGACGGAAACACCATATATTTT
CASRMDRDGNTIYF
>.|TRBJ1-1|.|TRBV15
TGTGCCACCAGCAGTAGAGGGAGGGGCACTGAAGCTTTCTTT
CATSSRGRGTEAFF
>.|TRBJ2-2|TRBD1|TRBV11-3
TGTGCCAGCAGCTTAGGACAGGGAGACACCGGGGAGCTGTTTTTT
CASSLGQGDTGELFF
>few|TRBJ1-5|.|TRBV6-5
TGTGCCAGCTCGGGGGGGCTTGGCAATCAGCCCCAGCATTTT
CASSGGLGNQPQHF
>few|TRBJ1-4|TRBD1|TRBV5-1
TGCGCCAGCAGAAGACAGGAGGGGGCGAATGAAAAACTGTTTTTT
CASRRQEGANEKLFF
>.|TRBJ1-2|TRBD1|TRBV5-8
TGTGCCAGCAGCTTTGGGACAGGGGACTATGGCTACACCTTC
CASSFGTGDYGYTF